This TCR beta chain is from a study of T cells after yellow fever vaccination. This clonotype was detected many times. TCRdb re-analysed the 5' RACE reads in MiXCR, keeping a single row per CDR3 protein. The profile covers around 150,000 distinct CDR3 sequences, with 5.5% to 7.5% appearing a single time and 2.5% to 3% taken by the ten largest. Source: CD4+ T cells sorted from PBMCs, taken 5 days after the first yellow fever vaccination. This clonotype was obtained from a man aged 18-30 years who received the YFV17D yellow fever vaccine.

CDR3 amino acids: CASSLGGRGYGYTF. In DNA, the CDR3 is TGTGCCAGCAGCTTAGGAGGAAGGGGCTATGGCTACACCTTC. J is TRBJ1-2 and V is TRBV7-8; D possibly corresponds to TRBD1 (5 bases). V dropped 1 base and J dropped 4 bases, with 10 bases sitting between them. The CDR3 totals 14 residues. The germline V gene has CDR1 SGHVS and CDR2 FQNEAQ.